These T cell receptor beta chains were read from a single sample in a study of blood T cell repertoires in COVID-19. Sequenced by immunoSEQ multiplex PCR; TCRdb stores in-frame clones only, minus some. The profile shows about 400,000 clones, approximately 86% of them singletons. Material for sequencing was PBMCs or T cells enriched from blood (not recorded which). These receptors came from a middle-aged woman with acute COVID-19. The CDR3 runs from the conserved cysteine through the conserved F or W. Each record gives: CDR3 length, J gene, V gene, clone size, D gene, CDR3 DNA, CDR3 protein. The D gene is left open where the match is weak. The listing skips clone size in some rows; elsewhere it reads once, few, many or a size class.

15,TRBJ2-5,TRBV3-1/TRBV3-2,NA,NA,TGTGCCAGCAGCCAAGATTTGACAGACGGGAGGACCCAGTACTTC,CASSQDLTDGRTQYF
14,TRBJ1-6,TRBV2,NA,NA,TGTGCCAGCAGTGAGGCCAGGGTAAATTCACCCCTCCACTTT,CASSEARVNSPLHF
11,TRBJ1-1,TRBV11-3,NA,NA,TGTGCCAGCAGCTTACAACCAGGAGCTTTCTTT,CASSLQPGAFF
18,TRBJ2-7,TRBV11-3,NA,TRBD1,TGTGCCAGCAGCTCCTTATTAGAGGACAGGGGGCGCGTCTACGAGCAGTACTTC,CASSSLLEDRGRVYEQYF
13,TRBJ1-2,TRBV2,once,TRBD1,TGTGCCAGCAGTAAGACAGGGGACTATGGCTACACCTTC,CASSKTGDYGYTF
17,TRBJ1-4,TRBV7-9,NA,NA,TGTGCCAGCAGCTCACTGACAGCTTATGCAACTAATGAAAAACTGTTTTTT,CASSSLTAYATNEKLFF
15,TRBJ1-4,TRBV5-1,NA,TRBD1,TGCGCCAGCAGCCTCGCCGGGACAGGGTCTGAAAAACTGTTTTTT,CASSLAGTGSEKLFF
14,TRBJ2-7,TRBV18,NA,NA,TGTGCCAGCTCACCCGGGCTGAGGGAAGGCGAGCAGTACTTC,CASSPGLREGEQYF
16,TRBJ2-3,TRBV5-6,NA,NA,TGTGCCAGCAGCTTTAACCTGGGACAAAGCACAGATACGCAGTATTTT,CASSFNLGQSTDTQYF
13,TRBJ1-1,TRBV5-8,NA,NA,TGTGCCAGCAGTACAGGGCTTGGCACTGAAGCTTTCTTT,CASSTGLGTEAFF
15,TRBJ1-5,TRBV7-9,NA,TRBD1,TGTGCCAGCAGTTTATCTACAGGGGGCGAGCAGCCCCAGCATTTT,CASSLSTGGEQPQHF
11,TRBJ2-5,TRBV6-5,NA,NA,TGTGCCAGCAGCAGACAAGAGACCCAGTACTTC,CASSRQETQYF
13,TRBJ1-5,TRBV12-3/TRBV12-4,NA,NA,TGTGCCAGCAGTTCAGGGGGCAATCAGCCCCAGCATTTT,CASSSGGNQPQHF
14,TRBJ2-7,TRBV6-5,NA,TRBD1,TGTGCCAGCAGTAAGACGACAGGGAACTACGAGCAGTACTTC,CASSKTTGNYEQYF
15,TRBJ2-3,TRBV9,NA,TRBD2,TGTGCCACGAACCCTAGCGGGGGGGCTCGTGATACGCAGTATTTT,CATNPSGGARDTQYF
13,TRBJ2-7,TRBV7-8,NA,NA,TGTGCCAGCAGCTTAGTATATCGGAGCGAGCAGTACTTC,CASSLVYRSEQYF
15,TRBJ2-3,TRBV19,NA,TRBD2,TGTGCCAGTAGTCGCCTCGGGGGGGGGCCAGATACGCAGTATTTT,CASSRLGGGPDTQYF
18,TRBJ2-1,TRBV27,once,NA,TGTGCCAGCAGTTTATCTGCACCCCTGGCAGGGTCACACGATGAGCAGTTCTTC,CASSLSAPLAGSHDEQFF
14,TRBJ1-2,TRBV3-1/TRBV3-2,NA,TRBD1,TGTGCCAGCAGCCTCTCAGACAGGGGTGGAGGCTACACCTTC,CASSLSDRGGGYTF
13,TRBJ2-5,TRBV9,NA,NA,TGTGCCAGCAGCGTTCGACTAGTGGGGACCCAGTACTTC,CASSVRLVGTQYF
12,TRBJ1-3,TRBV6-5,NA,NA,TGTGCCAGCATTAGCTCTGGAAACACCATATATTTT,CASISSGNTIYF
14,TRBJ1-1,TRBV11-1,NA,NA,TGTGCCAGCAGCAGCCGGGACAAGAACACTGAAGCTTTCTTT,CASSSRDKNTEAFF
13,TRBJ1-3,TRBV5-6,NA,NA,TGTGCCAGCAGACGACTATGGGGAAACACCATATATTTT,CASRRLWGNTIYF
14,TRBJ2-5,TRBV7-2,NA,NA,TGTGCCAGCAGCTTACGTGGAGTCCAAGAGACCCAGTACTTC,CASSLRGVQETQYF
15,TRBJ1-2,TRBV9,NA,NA,TGTGCCAGCAGCGGACAGGCCCCGGGATTACATGGCTACACCTTC,CASSGQAPGLHGYTF
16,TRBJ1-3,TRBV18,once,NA,TGTGCCAGCTCACCGACCGTCTTCGGGGCTGGAAACACCATATATTTT,CASSPTVFGAGNTIYF
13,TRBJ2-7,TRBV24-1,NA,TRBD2,TGTGCCACCAGTGATTTTTTGGGGGGGGAGCAGTACTTC,CATSDFLGGEQYF
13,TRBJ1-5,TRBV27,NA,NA,TGTGCCAGCAGTTCTTATAGCAATCAGCCCCAGCATTTT,CASSSYSNQPQHF
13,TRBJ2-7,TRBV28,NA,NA,TGTGCCAGCAGTTTGCGGGCCCCCGGCGAGCAGTACTTC,CASSLRAPGEQYF
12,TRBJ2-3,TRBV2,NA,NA,TGTGCCAGCAGCCCCGCCTTCGGTGCGCAGTATTTT,CASSPAFGAQYF
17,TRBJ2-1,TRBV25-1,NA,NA,TGTGCCAGCAGTGAAGGGAATGGGGGGTGGCTCTACAATGAGCAGTTCTTC,CASSEGNGGWLYNEQFF
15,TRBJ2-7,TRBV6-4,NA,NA,TGTGCCAGCAGTTTAGAGGGGACAACGGGCACCGAGCAGTACTTC,CASSLEGTTGTEQYF
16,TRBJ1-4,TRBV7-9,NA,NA,TGTGCCAGCAGCTTAACCCCGGGTGAAACTAATGAAAAACTGTTTTTT,CASSLTPGETNEKLFF
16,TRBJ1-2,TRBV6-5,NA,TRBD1,TGTGCCAGCAGTTACATGAGGGACAGTGGGCACTATGGCTACACCTTC,CASSYMRDSGHYGYTF
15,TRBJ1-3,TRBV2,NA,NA,TGTGCCAGCAGTGAAGACTGGGGAGCTGGAAACACCATATATTTT,CASSEDWGAGNTIYF
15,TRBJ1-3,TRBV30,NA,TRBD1,TGTGCCTGGAATGGAAGGGACAGCTCTGGAAACACCATATATTTT,CAWNGRDSSGNTIYF
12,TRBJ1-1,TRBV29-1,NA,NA,TGCAGCACCGGGGTTCAGAACACTGAAGCTTTCTTT,CSTGVQNTEAFF